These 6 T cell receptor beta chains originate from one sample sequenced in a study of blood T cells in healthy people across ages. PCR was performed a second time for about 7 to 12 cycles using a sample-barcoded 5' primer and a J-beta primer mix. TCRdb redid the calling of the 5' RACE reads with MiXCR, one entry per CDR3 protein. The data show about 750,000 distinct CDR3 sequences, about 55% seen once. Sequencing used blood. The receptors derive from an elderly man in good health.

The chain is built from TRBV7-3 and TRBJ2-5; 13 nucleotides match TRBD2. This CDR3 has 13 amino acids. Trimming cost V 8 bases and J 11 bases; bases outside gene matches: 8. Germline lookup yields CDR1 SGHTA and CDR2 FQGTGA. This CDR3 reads CASGLAGAGEQYF. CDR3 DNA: TGTGCCAGCGGACTAGCGGGAGCTGGTGAGCAGTACTTC.

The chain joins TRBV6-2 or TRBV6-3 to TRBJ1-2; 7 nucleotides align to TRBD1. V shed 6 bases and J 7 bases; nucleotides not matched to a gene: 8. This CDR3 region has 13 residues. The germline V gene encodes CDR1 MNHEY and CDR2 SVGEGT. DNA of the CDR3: TGTGCCAGCAGCAATTACAGGGGCTCTGGCTACACCTTC. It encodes CASSNYRGSGYTF.

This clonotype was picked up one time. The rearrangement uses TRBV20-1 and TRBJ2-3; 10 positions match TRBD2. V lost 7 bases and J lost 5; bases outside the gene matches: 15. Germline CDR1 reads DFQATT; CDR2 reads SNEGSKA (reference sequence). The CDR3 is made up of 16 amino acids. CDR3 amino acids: CSGECWASGRGDTQYF. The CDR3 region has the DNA TGCAGTGGGGAATGCTGGGCTAGCGGGAGAGGAGATACGCAGTATTTT.

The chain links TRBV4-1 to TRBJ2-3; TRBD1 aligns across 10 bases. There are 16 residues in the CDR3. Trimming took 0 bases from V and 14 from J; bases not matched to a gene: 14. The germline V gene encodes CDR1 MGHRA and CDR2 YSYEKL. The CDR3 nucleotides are TGCGCCAGCAGCCAAGAAGGGGGACAGGGGCACAGATACGCGTATTTT. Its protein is CASSQEGGQGHRYAYF.

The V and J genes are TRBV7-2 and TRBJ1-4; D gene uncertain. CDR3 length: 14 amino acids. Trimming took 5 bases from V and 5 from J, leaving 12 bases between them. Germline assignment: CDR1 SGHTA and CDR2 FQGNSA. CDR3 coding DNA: TGTGCCAGCAGCCCCATCGGGCGGAATGAAAAACTGTTTTTT. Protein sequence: CASSPIGRNEKLFF.

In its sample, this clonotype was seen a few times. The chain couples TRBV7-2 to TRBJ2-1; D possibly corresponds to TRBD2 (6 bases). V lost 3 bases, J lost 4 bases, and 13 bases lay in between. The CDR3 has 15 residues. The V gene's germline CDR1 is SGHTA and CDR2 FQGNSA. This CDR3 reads CASSLELAVYNEQFF. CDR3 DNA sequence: TGTGCCAGCAGCTTGGAACTAGCAGTTTACAATGAGCAGTTCTTC.